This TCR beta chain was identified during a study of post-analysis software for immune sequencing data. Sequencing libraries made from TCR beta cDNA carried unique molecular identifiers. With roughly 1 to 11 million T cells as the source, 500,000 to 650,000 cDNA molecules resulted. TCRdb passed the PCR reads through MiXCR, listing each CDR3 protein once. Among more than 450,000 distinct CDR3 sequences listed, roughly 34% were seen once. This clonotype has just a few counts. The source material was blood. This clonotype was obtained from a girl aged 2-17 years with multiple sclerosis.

This CDR3 is CSARDLGTSGGGGELFF. The CDR3 bases are TGCAGTGCTAGAGATTTAGGGACTAGCGGGGGTGGCGGGGAGCTGTTTTTT. This chain uses TRBV20-1 with TRBJ2-2; 14 bases map to TRBD2. V was pared by 0 bases and J by 7 bases, with 7 bases of the junction left unmatched. The CDR3 has 17 residues. Germline CDR1 and CDR2: DFQATT and SNEGSKA (reference sequence).